This T cell receptor beta chain derives from a study of blood T cell repertoires in COVID-19. Turning to the study itself: T cells, B-cell-depleted T cells, or PBMCs provided the cDNA or gDNA that served as material.

Libraries were prepared by immunoSEQ multiplex PCR; TCRdb keeps only in-frame clonotypes and omits some of them. This sample has 100,000 to 150,000 clones, with about 85% found just once. CDR1 SQVTM and CDR2 ANQGSEA come from the germline V gene. Trimming took off 5 bases at V and 10 bases at J, with 17 bases between the two ends. The CDR3 consists of 12 residues. The gene calls are TRBV29-1 and TRBJ1-2, with D possibly TRBD1 on 5 matching bases. The sample was peripheral blood. This TCR was recovered from a woman aged 80 or over with acute or convalescent COVID-19. As DNA, the CDR3 is TGCAGCGTTCCCCTCGGGGGGAGCCTCTACACCTTC. Its protein product is CSVPLGGSLYTF.